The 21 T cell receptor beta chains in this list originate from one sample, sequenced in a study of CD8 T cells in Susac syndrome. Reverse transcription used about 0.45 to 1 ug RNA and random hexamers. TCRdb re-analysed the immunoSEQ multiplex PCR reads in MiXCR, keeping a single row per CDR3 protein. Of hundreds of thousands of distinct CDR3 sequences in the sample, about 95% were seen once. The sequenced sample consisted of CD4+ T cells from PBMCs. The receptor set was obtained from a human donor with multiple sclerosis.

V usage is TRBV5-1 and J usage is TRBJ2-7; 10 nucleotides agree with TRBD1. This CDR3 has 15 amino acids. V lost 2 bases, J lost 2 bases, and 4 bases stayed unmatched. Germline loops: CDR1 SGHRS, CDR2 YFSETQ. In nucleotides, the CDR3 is TGCGCCAGCAGCTTCGGGACAGGGGTCCCCTACGAGCAGTACTTC. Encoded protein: CASSFGTGVPYEQYF.

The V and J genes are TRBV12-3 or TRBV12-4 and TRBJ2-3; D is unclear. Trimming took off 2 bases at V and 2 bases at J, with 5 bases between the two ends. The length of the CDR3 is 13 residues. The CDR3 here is CASSLMHTDTQYF. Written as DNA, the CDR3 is TGTGCCAGCAGTTTAATGCACACAGATACGCAGTATTTT.

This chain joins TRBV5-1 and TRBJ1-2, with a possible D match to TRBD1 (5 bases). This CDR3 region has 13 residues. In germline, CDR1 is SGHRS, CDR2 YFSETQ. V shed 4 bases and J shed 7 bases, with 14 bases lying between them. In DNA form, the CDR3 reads TGCGCCAGCAGCGCCTCCGGGACTCCTGGCTACACCTTC. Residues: CASSASGTPGYTF.

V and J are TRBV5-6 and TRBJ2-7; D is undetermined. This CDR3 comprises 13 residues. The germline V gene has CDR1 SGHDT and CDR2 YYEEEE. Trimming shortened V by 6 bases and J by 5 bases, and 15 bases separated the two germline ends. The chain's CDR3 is CASTFDTANEQYF. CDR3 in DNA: TGTGCCAGCACTTTCGACACGGCTAACGAGCAGTACTTC.

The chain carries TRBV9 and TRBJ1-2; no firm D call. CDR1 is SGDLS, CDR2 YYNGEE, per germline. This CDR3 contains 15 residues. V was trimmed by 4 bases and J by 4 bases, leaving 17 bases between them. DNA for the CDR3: TGTGCCAGCAGCCCCCTCATTGCGGGTTCCTATGGCTACACCTTC. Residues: CASSPLIAGSYGYTF.

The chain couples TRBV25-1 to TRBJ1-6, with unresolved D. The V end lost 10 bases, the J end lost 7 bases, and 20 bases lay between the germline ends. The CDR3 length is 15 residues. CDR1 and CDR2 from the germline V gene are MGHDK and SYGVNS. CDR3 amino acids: CATQDGGRLNSPLHF. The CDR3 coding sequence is TGTGCCACCCAAGATGGAGGGAGGCTCAATTCACCCCTCCACTTT.

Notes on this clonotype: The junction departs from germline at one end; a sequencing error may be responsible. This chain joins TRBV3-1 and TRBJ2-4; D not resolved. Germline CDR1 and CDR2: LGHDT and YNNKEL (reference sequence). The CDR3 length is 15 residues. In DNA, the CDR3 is TGTGCCAGCAGCCAAGCCCCTCTCGGGCAGACCCCCACGCACTTC. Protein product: CASSQAPLGQTPTHF. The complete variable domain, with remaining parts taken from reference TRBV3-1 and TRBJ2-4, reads DTAVSQTPKYLVTQMGNDKSIKCEQNLGHDTMYWYKQDSKKFLKIMFSYNNKELIINETVPNRFSPKSPDKAHLNLHINSLELGDSAVYFCASSQAPLGQTPTHFGAGTRLSVL.

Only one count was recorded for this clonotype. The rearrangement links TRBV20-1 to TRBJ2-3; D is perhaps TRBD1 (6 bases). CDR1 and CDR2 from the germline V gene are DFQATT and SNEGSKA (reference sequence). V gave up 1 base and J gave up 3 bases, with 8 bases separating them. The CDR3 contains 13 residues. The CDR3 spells CSARGQGTDTQYF. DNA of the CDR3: TGCAGTGCTAGAGGGCAGGGGACAGATACGCAGTATTTT.

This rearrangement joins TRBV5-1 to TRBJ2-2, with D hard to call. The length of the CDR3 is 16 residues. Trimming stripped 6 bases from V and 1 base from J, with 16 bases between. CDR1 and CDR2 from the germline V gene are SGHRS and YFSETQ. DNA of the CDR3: TGCGCCAGCACCTACATTGGGCGGAAGAACACCGGGGAGCTGTTTTTT. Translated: CASTYIGRKNTGELFF.

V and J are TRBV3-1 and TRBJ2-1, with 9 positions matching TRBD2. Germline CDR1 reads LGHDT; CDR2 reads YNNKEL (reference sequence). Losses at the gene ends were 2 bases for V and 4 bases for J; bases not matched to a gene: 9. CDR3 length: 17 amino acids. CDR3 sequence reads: CASSQLYSGSTYNEQFF. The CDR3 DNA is TGTGCCAGCAGCCAACTCTATAGCGGGAGTACGTACAATGAGCAGTTCTTC.

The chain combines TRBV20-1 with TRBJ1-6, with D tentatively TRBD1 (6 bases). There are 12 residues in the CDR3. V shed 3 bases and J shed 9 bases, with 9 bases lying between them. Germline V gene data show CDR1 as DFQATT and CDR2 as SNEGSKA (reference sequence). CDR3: CSARTGFSPLHF. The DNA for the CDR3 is TGCAGTGCTAGGACAGGTTTTTCACCCCTCCACTTT.

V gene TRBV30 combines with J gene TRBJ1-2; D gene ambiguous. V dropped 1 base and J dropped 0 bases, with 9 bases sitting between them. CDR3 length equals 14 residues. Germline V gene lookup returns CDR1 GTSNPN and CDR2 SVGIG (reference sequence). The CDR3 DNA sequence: TGTGCCTGGAGTGAGACAAGACCTAACTATGGCTACACCTTC. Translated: CAWSETRPNYGYTF.

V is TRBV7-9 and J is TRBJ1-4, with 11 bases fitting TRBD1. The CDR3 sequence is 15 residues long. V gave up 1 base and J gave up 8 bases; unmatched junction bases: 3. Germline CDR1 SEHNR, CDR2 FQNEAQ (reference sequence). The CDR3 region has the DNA TGTGCCAGCAGCTTAGGGGACAGGGGGAAAGAAAAACTGTTTTTT. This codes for CASSLGDRGKEKLFF.

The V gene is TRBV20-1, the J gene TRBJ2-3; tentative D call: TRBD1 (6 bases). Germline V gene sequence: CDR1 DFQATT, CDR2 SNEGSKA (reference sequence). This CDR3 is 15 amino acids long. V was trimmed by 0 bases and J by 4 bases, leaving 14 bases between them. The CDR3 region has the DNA TGCAGTGCTAGAGATGGGCAGGGGAGCCCAGATACGCAGTATTTT. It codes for CSARDGQGSPDTQYF.

CDR3 loop: CASSRDWSSTDTQYF. CDR3 nucleotides: TGTGCCAGCAGCCGGGACTGGAGTAGCACAGATACGCAGTATTTT. The gene calls are TRBV7-2 and TRBJ2-3, with D maybe TRBD2 (6 bases). The germline gives CDR1 SGHTA, CDR2 FQGNSA. V shed 5 bases and J shed 0 bases, with 12 bases lying between them. The CDR3 spans 15 residues.

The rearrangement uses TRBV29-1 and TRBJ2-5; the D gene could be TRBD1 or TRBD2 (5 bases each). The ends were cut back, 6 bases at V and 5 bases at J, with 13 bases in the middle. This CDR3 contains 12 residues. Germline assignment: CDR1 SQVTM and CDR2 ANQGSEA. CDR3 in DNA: TGCAGCGTCTTTGGGGGTTGGGAGACCCAGTACTTC. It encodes CSVFGGWETQYF.

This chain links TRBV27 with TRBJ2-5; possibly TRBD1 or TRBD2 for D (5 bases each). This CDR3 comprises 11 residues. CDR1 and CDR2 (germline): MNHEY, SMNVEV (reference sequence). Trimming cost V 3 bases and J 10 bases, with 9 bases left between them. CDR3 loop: CASSLGRYQYF. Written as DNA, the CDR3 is TGTGCCAGCAGTTTGGGACGTTACCAGTACTTC.

The CDR3 protein is CASSLAQGLAGNNEQFF. CDR3 nucleotide sequence: TGTGCCAGCAGTTTAGCGCAGGGGCTAGCGGGAAACAATGAGCAGTTCTTC. J is TRBJ2-1 and V is TRBV12-3 or TRBV12-4; the match to TRBD2 covers 9 bases. V lost 0 bases to trimming and J lost 5 bases; unmatched junction nucleotides: 8. The CDR3 extends over 17 amino acids.

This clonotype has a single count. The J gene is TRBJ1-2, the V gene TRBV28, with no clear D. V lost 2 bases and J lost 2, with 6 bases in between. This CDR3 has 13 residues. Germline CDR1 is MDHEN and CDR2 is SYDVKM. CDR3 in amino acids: CASSLQQNYGYTF. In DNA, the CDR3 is TGTGCCAGCAGTTTACAGCAAAACTATGGCTACACCTTC.

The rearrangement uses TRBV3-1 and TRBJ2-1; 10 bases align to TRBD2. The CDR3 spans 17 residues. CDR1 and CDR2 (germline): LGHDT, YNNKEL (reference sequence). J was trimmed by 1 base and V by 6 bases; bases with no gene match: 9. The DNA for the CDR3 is TGTGCCAGCAGTCCCAGCGGGAGGGCCGGGTCCTACAATGAGCAGTTCTTC. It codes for CASSPSGRAGSYNEQFF.

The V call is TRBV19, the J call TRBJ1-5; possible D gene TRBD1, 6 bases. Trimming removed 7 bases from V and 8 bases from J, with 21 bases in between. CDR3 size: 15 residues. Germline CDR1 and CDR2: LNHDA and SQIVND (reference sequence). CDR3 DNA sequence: TGTGCCAGTACCGGGGGGGCAGTTGGGCGAAAGCCCCAGCATTTT. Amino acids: CASTGGAVGRKPQHF. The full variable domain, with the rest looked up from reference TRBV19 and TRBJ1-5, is DGGITQSPKYLFRKEGQNVTLSCEQNLNHDAMYWYRQDPGQGLRLIYYSQIVNDFQKGDIAEGYSVSREKKESFPLTVTSAQKNPTAFYLCASTGGAVGRKPQHFGDGTRLSIL.